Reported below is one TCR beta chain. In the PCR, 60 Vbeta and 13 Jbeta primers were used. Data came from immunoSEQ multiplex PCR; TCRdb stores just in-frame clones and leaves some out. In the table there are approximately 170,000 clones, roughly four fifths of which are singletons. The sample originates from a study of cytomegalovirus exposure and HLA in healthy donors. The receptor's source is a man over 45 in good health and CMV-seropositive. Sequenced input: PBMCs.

The CDR3 spells CASSQAQDLYEQYF. In nucleotides, the CDR3 is TGTGCCAGCAGCCAAGCACAGGACCTCTACGAGCAGTACTTC. The rearrangement joins TRBV14 to TRBJ2-7; D possibly corresponds to TRBD1 (5 bases). The CDR3 sequence is 14 residues long. Germline V CDR1 and CDR2: SGHDN, FVKESK. Trimming removed 1 base at V and 3 bases at J, with 10 bases between.